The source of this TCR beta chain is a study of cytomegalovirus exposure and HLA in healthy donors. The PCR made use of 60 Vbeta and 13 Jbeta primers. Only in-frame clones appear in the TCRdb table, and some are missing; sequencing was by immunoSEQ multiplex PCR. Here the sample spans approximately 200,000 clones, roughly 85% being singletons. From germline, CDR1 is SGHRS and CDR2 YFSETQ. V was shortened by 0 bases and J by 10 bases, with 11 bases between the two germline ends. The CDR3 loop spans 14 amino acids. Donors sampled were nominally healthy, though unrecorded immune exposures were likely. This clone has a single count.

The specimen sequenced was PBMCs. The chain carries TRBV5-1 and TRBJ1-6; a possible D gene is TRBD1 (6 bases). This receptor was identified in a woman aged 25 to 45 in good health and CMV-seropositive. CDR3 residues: CASSLDREGSPLHF. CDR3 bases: TGCGCCAGCAGCTTGGACAGGGAAGGATCACCCCTCCACTTT.